This T cell receptor beta chain was retrieved from a study of blood T cell repertoires in COVID-19. Study overall: From the United States, Italy and Spain came samples of acute and convalescent COVID-19. Sources were T cells, B-cell-depleted T cells, or PBMCs; the material itself was cDNA or gDNA.

V was pared by 1 base and J by 4 bases, with 10 bases between. The CDR3 has 14 residues. Germline V lookup: CDR1 LNHDA, CDR2 SQIVND (reference sequence). In the authors' workflow: Reference gene primer amplification gave estimated nucleated cell counts. Clones were read by immunoSEQ multiplex PCR, and TCRdb kept only the in-frame ones, dropping some. V and J calls plus clone size are reproduced from that table; the DNA served to infer D and trimming. The sample lists more than 65,000 clones; roughly 80% were seen once. The chain uses TRBV19 and TRBJ1-1, with D perhaps TRBD1 (5 bases). This sequence originates from a woman aged 70-85 years with acute or convalescent COVID-19. The specimen sequenced was peripheral blood. The CDR3 DNA reads TGTGCCAGTAGTATAGCAGGGCAGATCACTGAAGCTTTCTTT. Its protein is CASSIAGQITEAFF.